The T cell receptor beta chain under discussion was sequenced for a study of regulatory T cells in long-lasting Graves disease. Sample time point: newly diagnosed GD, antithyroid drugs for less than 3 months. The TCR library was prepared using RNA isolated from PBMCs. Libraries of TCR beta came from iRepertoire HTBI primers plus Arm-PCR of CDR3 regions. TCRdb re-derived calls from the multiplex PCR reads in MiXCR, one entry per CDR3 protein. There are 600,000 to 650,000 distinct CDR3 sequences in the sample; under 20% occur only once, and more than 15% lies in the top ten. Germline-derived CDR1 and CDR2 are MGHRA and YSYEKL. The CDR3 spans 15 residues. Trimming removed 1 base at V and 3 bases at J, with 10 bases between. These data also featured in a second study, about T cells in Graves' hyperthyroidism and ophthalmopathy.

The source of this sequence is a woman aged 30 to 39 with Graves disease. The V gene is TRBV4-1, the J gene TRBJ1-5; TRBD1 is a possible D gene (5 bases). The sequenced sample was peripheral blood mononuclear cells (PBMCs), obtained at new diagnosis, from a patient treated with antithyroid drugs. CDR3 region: CASSQVHRPNQPQHF. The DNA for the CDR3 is TGCGCCAGCAGCCAAGTTCACAGGCCCAATCAGCCCCAGCATTTT.